This entry lists 7 T cell receptor beta chains sequenced from one sample in a study of T cells expressing NK-cell markers. TCRdb reprocessed the 5' RACE reads, keeping one entry per CDR3 protein, no DNA. The record lists a few hundred thousand distinct CDR3 sequences, of which the ten most abundant hold under 4.5%. The specimen was blood T cells: a sorted CD56 or NKG2C T cell subset, CD4+ or CD8+ T cells, or bulk PBMC T cells (not recorded which). Source of these receptors: a man aged 18 to 29 in good health.

The chain recombines TRBV7-3 with TRBJ2-3; the TCRdb D gene call, TRBD2, has no DNA to confirm it. Germline assignment: CDR1 SGHTA and CDR2 FQGTGA. This CDR3 comprises 17 residues. CDR3 sequence reads: CASSAGLAGTSTDTQYF.

V gene TRBV20-1 combines with J gene TRBJ1-5; the TCRdb D gene call, TRBD1, has no DNA to confirm it. CDR1 is DFQATT, CDR2 SNEGSKA, per germline (reference sequence). This CDR3 spans 13 amino acids. The CDR3 sequence: CSATDRKSPAQHF.

The chain couples TRBV15 to TRBJ1-5; the D call from TCRdb, TRBD1, cannot be confirmed without DNA. Germline loops: CDR1 LNHNV, CDR2 YYDKDF (reference sequence). The CDR3 is made up of 15 amino acids. CDR3 loop: CATRKDRGGNQPQHF.

The chain links TRBV6-5 to TRBJ1-1; TCRdb's assignment of TRBD1 cannot be checked, as there is no DNA. This CDR3 has 17 residues. Per germline, CDR1 MNHEY and CDR2 SVGAGI. The CDR3 here is CASSHSSGTGQNTEAFF.

The chain recombines TRBV6-2 or TRBV6-3 with TRBJ2-5; no DNA is available, so the TRBD1 call from TCRdb remains unchecked. This CDR3 is 16 amino acids long. Germline V gene sequence: CDR1 MNHEY, CDR2 SVGEGT. The CDR3: CASSYDGQNERETQYF.

V usage is TRBV7-9 and J usage is TRBJ1-1; TCRdb designates TRBD1, a call that cannot be tested without DNA. This CDR3 is built from 16 residues. Germline V CDR1 and CDR2: SEHNR, FQNEAQ (reference sequence). The CDR3 loop reads CASSPRQGATNTEAFF. The full variable domain, with the rest looked up from reference TRBV7-9 and TRBJ1-1, is DTGVSQNPRHKITKRGQNVTFRCDPISEHNRLYWYRQTLGQGPEFLTYFQNEAQLEKSRLLSDRFSAERPKGSFSTLEIQRTEQGDSAMYLCASSPRQGATNTEAFFGQGTRLTVV.

The chain links TRBV20-1 to TRBJ2-3. The CDR3 is made up of 12 amino acids. From germline, CDR1 is DFQATT and CDR2 SNEGSKA (reference sequence). CDR3 sequence: CSANVRTDTQYF.